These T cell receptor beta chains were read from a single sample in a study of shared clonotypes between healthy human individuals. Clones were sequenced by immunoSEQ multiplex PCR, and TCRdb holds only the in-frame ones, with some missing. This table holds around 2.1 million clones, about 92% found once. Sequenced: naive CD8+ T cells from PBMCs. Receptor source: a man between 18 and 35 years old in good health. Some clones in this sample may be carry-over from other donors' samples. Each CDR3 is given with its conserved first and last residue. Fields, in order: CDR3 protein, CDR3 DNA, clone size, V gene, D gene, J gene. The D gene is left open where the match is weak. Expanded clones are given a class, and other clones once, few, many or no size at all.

CDR3aa: CASSVTASGYNEQFF
CDR3nt: TGTGCCAGCAGCGTAACCGCTAGCGGGTACAATGAGCAGTTCTTC
abundance: .
v_gene: TRBV9
d_gene: TRBD2
j_gene: TRBJ2-1

CDR3aa: CASSLRFAYEQYF
CDR3nt: TGTGCCAGCAGTTTAAGGTTCGCCTACGAGCAGTACTTC
abundance: .
v_gene: TRBV27
d_gene: .
j_gene: TRBJ2-7

CDR3aa: CATSRPGQRPSTDTQYF
CDR3nt: TGTGCCACCAGCAGGCCGGGACAGCGACCTAGCACAGATACGCAGTATTTT
abundance: once
v_gene: TRBV15
d_gene: TRBD1
j_gene: TRBJ2-3

CDR3aa: CASSFYSLEAFF
CDR3nt: TGTGCCAGCAGCTTTTACAGCCTGGAAGCTTTCTTT
abundance: .
v_gene: TRBV7-9
d_gene: .
j_gene: TRBJ1-1

CDR3aa: CATRPNPAGANVLTF
CDR3nt: TGTGCCACCAGGCCCAACCCGGCCGGGGCCAACGTCCTGACTTTC
abundance: .
v_gene: TRBV15
d_gene: .
j_gene: TRBJ2-6

CDR3aa: CASSYFGSTDTQYF
CDR3nt: TGTGCCAGCAGTTACTTTGGGAGCACAGATACGCAGTATTTT
abundance: .
v_gene: TRBV6-5
d_gene: .
j_gene: TRBJ2-3

CDR3aa: CASAYSVRGGSYNEQFF
CDR3nt: TGTGCTAGTGCATATAGCGTTCGGGGGGGTTCCTACAATGAGCAGTTCTTC
abundance: .
v_gene: TRBV12-5
d_gene: TRBD2
j_gene: TRBJ2-1

CDR3aa: CASSPPSSETQYF
CDR3nt: TGTGCCAGCAGTCCCCCTAGTAGCGAGACCCAGTACTTC
abundance: once
v_gene: TRBV28
d_gene: .
j_gene: TRBJ2-5

CDR3aa: CASSVSQASGRYLTDTQYF
CDR3nt: TGTGCCAGCAGCGTCTCGCAGGCTAGCGGGAGGTACCTCACAGATACGCAGTATTTT
abundance: .
v_gene: TRBV9
d_gene: TRBD2
j_gene: TRBJ2-3

CDR3aa: CASSSTRGAYNEQFF
CDR3nt: TGTGCCAGCAGCTCCACAAGGGGGGCCTACAATGAGCAGTTCTTC
abundance: once
v_gene: TRBV11-2
d_gene: .
j_gene: TRBJ2-1

CDR3aa: CASSLITASGITDTQYF
CDR3nt: TGTGCCAGCAGTCTTATAACCGCCAGCGGGATCACAGATACGCAGTATTTT
abundance: .
v_gene: TRBV27
d_gene: TRBD2
j_gene: TRBJ2-3

CDR3aa: CASENIGGVYGYTF
CDR3nt: TGTGCCAGCGAGAACATCGGGGGGGTCTATGGCTACACCTTC
abundance: once
v_gene: TRBV28
d_gene: .
j_gene: TRBJ1-2

CDR3aa: CASSPAHGGVGTDTQYF
CDR3nt: TGCGCCAGCAGCCCGGCCCATGGGGGGGTCGGGACAGATACGCAGTATTTT
abundance: .
v_gene: TRBV5-1
d_gene: TRBD2
j_gene: TRBJ2-3

CDR3aa: CASSQNTGTARYGYTF
CDR3nt: TGTGCCAGCAGCCAAAACACAGGGACAGCACGCTATGGCTACACCTTC
abundance: .
v_gene: TRBV14
d_gene: TRBD1
j_gene: TRBJ1-2

CDR3aa: CASSVRLADNTGELFF
CDR3nt: TGTGCCAGCAGCGTAAGGCTAGCCGATAACACCGGGGAGCTGTTTTTT
abundance: once
v_gene: TRBV9
d_gene: .
j_gene: TRBJ2-2

CDR3aa: CASSVGPSGTYEQYF
CDR3nt: TGTGCCAGCAGCGTAGGGCCTAGCGGAACCTACGAGCAGTACTTC
abundance: .
v_gene: TRBV9
d_gene: TRBD2
j_gene: TRBJ2-7

CDR3aa: CASSPSGRGWTASYEQYF
CDR3nt: TGTGCCAGCTCACCAAGCGGTAGGGGGTGGACAGCTTCCTACGAGCAGTACTTC
abundance: .
v_gene: TRBV18
d_gene: .
j_gene: TRBJ2-7

CDR3aa: CASTTASYNEQFF
CDR3nt: TGTGCCAGCACGACAGCCTCCTACAATGAGCAGTTCTTC
abundance: few
v_gene: TRBV25-1
d_gene: .
j_gene: TRBJ2-1

CDR3aa: CASSLWPENTEAFF
CDR3nt: TGTGCCAGCAGTTTATGGCCAGAGAACACTGAAGCTTTCTTT
abundance: .
v_gene: TRBV27
d_gene: .
j_gene: TRBJ1-1

CDR3aa: CASSFLLAGFDEQYF
CDR3nt: TGTGCCAGCAGCTTCCTTCTAGCGGGGTTTGACGAGCAGTACTTC
abundance: .
v_gene: TRBV7-6
d_gene: TRBD2
j_gene: TRBJ2-7

CDR3aa: CASSPNTDTQYF
CDR3nt: TGTGCCAGTAGTCCCAACACAGATACGCAGTATTTT
abundance: .
v_gene: TRBV19
d_gene: .
j_gene: TRBJ2-3

CDR3aa: CASSYTAARQGGEQYF
CDR3nt: TGTGCCAGCAGTTACACAGCGGCCAGGCAGGGGGGCGAGCAGTACTTC
abundance: .
v_gene: TRBV6-6
d_gene: .
j_gene: TRBJ2-7

CDR3aa: CASSLLRTGIYEQYF
CDR3nt: TGTGCCAGCAGCTTACTCAGGACAGGGATATACGAGCAGTACTTC
abundance: .
v_gene: TRBV11-1
d_gene: TRBD1
j_gene: TRBJ2-7

CDR3aa: CASKGGPTYEQYF
CDR3nt: TGTGCCAGTAAGGGGGGGCCAACCTACGAGCAGTACTTC
abundance: .
v_gene: TRBV6-6
d_gene: .
j_gene: TRBJ2-7

CDR3aa: CASSSLDPRGTQYF
CDR3nt: TGTGCCAGCAGTTCACTAGACCCCAGAGGTACGCAGTATTTT
abundance: .
v_gene: TRBV27
d_gene: .
j_gene: TRBJ2-3

CDR3aa: CASSVDRPTYEQYF
CDR3nt: TGTGCCAGCAGCGTGGACAGGCCGACCTACGAGCAGTACTTC
abundance: .
v_gene: TRBV6-1
d_gene: TRBD1
j_gene: TRBJ2-7

CDR3aa: CASSDRAGMVYSEQYF
CDR3nt: TGTGCCAGCAGTGACAGGGCCGGGATGGTCTACTCGGAGCAGTACTTC
abundance: .
v_gene: TRBV6-4
d_gene: .
j_gene: TRBJ2-7

CDR3aa: CASRMGQGWTGELFF
CDR3nt: TGTGCCAGCAGGATGGGACAGGGATGGACCGGGGAGCTGTTTTTT
abundance: .
v_gene: TRBV2
d_gene: TRBD1
j_gene: TRBJ2-2

CDR3aa: CASSLVGLAESSGANVLTF
CDR3nt: TGTGCCAGCAGCTTAGTGGGACTAGCTGAGAGCTCTGGGGCCAACGTCCTGACTTTC
abundance: once
v_gene: TRBV7-7
d_gene: TRBD2
j_gene: TRBJ2-6

CDR3aa: CSVGASGRPMQFF
CDR3nt: TGCAGCGTTGGGGCTAGCGGGAGGCCTATGCAGTTCTTC
abundance: .
v_gene: TRBV29-1
d_gene: TRBD2
j_gene: TRBJ2-1

CDR3aa: CASSPDRLNEKLFF
CDR3nt: TGTGCCAGCAGCCCGGACAGGCTTAATGAAAAACTGTTTTTT
abundance: .
v_gene: TRBV6-5
d_gene: TRBD1
j_gene: TRBJ1-4

CDR3aa: CASSYTGGNSPLHF
CDR3nt: TGTGCCAGCAGCTATACTGGGGGCAATTCACCCCTCCACTTT
abundance: .
v_gene: TRBV28
d_gene: .
j_gene: TRBJ1-6

CDR3aa: CASSLIDYHEQYF
CDR3nt: TGTGCCAGCAGCCTAATTGACTACCACGAGCAGTACTTC
abundance: .
v_gene: TRBV7-9
d_gene: .
j_gene: TRBJ2-7

CDR3aa: CASSIRLAGETSTDTQYF
CDR3nt: TGTGCCAGTAGTATACGTCTAGCGGGGGAGACTAGCACAGATACGCAGTATTTT
abundance: .
v_gene: TRBV19
d_gene: TRBD2
j_gene: TRBJ2-3

CDR3aa: CASSSRNLESGSYEQYF
CDR3nt: TGTGCCAGCAGTTCCCGAAACCTAGAGTCGGGCTCCTACGAGCAGTACTTC
abundance: .
v_gene: TRBV28
d_gene: .
j_gene: TRBJ2-7

CDR3aa: CASSYGQGPSYEQYF
CDR3nt: TGTGCCAGCAGTTACGGACAGGGGCCCTCCTACGAGCAGTACTTC
abundance: .
v_gene: TRBV27
d_gene: TRBD1
j_gene: TRBJ2-7

CDR3aa: CASSPFGSYEQYF
CDR3nt: TGTGCCAGCAGCCCCTTCGGGTCTTACGAGCAGTACTTC
abundance: .
v_gene: TRBV7-9
d_gene: .
j_gene: TRBJ2-7

CDR3aa: CASSPRDRASTDTQYF
CDR3nt: TGTGCCAGCAGCCCTCGGGACAGGGCTAGCACAGATACGCAGTATTTT
abundance: .
v_gene: TRBV9
d_gene: TRBD1
j_gene: TRBJ2-3

CDR3aa: CASSSQREGRDTQYF
CDR3nt: TGTGCCAGCAGTTCCCAACGGGAGGGGAGAGATACGCAGTATTTT
abundance: .
v_gene: TRBV28
d_gene: TRBD2
j_gene: TRBJ2-3

CDR3aa: CASRHYLAGGPDGELFF
CDR3nt: TGTGCCAGTCGCCACTACCTAGCGGGAGGGCCGGACGGGGAGCTGTTTTTT
abundance: .
v_gene: TRBV19
d_gene: TRBD2
j_gene: TRBJ2-2

CDR3aa: CASSLRGAVYNYEQYF
CDR3nt: TGTGCCAGCAGTTTACGGGGGGCTGTGTACAACTACGAGCAGTACTTC
abundance: once
v_gene: TRBV28
d_gene: .
j_gene: TRBJ2-7

CDR3aa: CASSNGLAGTPRTQYF
CDR3nt: TGCGCCAGCAGCAACGGACTAGCGGGGACTCCGAGGACCCAGTACTTC
abundance: .
v_gene: TRBV5-1
d_gene: TRBD2
j_gene: TRBJ2-5

CDR3aa: CASSALQGASTEAFF
CDR3nt: TGTGCCAGCAGCGCGTTACAGGGGGCAAGCACTGAAGCTTTCTTT
abundance: few
v_gene: TRBV9
d_gene: TRBD1
j_gene: TRBJ1-1

CDR3aa: CASSLGSVISLTQDTQYF
CDR3nt: TGTGCCAGCAGCTTGGGATCTGTCATCTCCCTCACACAAGATACGCAGTATTTT
abundance: .
v_gene: TRBV5-4
d_gene: .
j_gene: TRBJ2-3

CDR3aa: CASSQEPLGSTEQFF
CDR3nt: TGCGCCAGCAGCCAAGAACCCCTAGGCTCCACTGAGCAGTTCTTC
abundance: .
v_gene: TRBV4-1
d_gene: .
j_gene: TRBJ2-1

CDR3aa: CASSFSLSTGELFF
CDR3nt: TGTGCCAGCAGTTTTTCGCTGTCCACCGGGGAGCTGTTTTTT
abundance: .
v_gene: TRBV27
d_gene: .
j_gene: TRBJ2-2